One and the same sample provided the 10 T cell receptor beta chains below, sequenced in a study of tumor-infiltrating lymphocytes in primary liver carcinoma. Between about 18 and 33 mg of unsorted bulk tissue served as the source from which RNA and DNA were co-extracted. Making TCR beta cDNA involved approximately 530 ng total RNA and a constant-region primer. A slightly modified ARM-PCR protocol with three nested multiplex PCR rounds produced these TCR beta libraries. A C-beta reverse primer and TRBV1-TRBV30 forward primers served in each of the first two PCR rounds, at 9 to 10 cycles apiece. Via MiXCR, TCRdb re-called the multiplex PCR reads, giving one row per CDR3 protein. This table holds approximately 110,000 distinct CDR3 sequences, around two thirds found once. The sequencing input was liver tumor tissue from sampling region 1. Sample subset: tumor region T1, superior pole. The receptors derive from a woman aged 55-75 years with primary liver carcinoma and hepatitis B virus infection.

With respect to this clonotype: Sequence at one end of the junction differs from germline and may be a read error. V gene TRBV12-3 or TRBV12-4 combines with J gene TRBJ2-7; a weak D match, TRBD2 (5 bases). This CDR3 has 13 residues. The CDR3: CVSSLGGSYEQYF. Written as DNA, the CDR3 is TGTGTCAGCAGTTTAGGAGGCTCCTATGAGCAGTACTTC.

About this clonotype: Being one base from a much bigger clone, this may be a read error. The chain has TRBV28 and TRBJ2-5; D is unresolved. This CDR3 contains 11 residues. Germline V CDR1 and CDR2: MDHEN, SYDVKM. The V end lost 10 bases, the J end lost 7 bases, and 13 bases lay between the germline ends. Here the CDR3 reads CATSTYGTQYF. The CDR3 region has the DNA TGTGCCACCAGCACCTATGGGACCCAGTACTTC.

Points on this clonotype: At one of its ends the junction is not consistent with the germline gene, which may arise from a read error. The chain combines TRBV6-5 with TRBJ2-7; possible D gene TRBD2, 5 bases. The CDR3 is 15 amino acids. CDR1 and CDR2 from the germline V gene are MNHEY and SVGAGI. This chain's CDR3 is CASSYSGIASYEQYF. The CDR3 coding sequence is TGTGCCAGTAGTTACTCCGGGATAGCGTCATATGAGCAGTACTTC.

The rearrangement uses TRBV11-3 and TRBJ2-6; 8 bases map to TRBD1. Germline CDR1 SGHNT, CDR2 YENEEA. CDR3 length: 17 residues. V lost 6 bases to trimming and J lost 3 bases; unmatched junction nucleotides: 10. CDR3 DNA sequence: TGTGCCAGCAGTCCTCGGACAGGGACCAGTGGGGCCAACGTCCTGACTTTC. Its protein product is CASSPRTGTSGANVLTF.

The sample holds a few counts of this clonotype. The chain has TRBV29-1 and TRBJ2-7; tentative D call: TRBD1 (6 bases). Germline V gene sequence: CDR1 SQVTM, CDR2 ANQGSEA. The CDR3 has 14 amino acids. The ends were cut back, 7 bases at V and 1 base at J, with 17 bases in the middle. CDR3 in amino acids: CSAYSQDRSYEQYF. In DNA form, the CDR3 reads TGCAGCGCATACAGTCAGGACAGATCCTACGAGCAGTACTTC.

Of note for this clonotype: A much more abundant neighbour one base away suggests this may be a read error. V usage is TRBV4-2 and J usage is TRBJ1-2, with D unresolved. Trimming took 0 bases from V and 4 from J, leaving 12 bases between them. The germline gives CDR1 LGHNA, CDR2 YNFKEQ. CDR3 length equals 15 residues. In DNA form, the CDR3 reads TGTGCCAGCAGCCAAGATAGGCAAGCTAGCTATGGCTACACCTTC. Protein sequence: CASSQDRQASYGYTF.

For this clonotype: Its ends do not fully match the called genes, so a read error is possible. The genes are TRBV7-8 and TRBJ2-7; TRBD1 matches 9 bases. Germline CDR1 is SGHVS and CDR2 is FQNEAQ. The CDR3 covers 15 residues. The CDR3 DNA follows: TGTGCCAGCTGCCATTCAGGGACAGGGACCTACGAGCAGCACTTC. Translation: CASCHSGTGTYEQHF.

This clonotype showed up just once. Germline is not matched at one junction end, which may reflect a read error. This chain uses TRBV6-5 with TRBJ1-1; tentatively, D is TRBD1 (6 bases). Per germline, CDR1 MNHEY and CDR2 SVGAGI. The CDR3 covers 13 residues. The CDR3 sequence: CAGTEQRGTEAFF. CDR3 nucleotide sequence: TGCGCCGGCACCGAACAGAGGGGGACTGAAGCTTTCTTT.

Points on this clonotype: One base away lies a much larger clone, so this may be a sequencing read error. CDR3 protein: CVSSLGTRKGNAEAFF. In nucleotides, the CDR3 is TGTGTCAGCAGCCTCGGGACCAGAAAGGGGAACGCTGAAGCTTTCTTT. The rearrangement uses TRBV5-6 and TRBJ1-1, with D maybe TRBD1 (5 bases). Germline V lookup: CDR1 SGHDT, CDR2 YYEEEE. This CDR3 is 16 amino acids long. Complete variable domain (other parts from reference TRBV5-6 and TRBJ1-1): DAGVTQSPTHLIKTRGQQVTLRCSPKSGHDTVSWYQQALGQGPQFIFQYYEEEERQRGNFPDRFSGHQFPNYSSELNVNALLLGDSALYLCVSSLGTRKGNAEAFFGQGTRLTVV.

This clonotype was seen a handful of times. The CDR3 is CASSLHETYSEAFF. For the CDR3, the DNA is TGTGCCAGCAGCTTACACGAAACATACTCTGAAGCTTTCTTT. This chain links TRBV7-8 with TRBJ1-1; D not resolved. V gave up 2 bases and J gave up 6 bases, with 13 bases separating them. The germline V gene has CDR1 SGHVS and CDR2 FQNEAQ. CDR3 length equals 14 residues.